These 29 T cell receptor beta chains share one sample of origin, sequenced in a study of blood T cells in healthy people across ages. Next came a second PCR, run for 7 to 11 cycles, which used a sample-barcoded 5' primer along with a J-beta primer mix. TCRdb fed the 5' RACE reads into MiXCR, producing one record per CDR3 protein. The sample yields approximately 780,000 distinct CDR3 sequences, more than 25% seen once. These same records also appear under a second study, on T cells of mothers and their children.

Sequenced input: blood. These receptor sequences come from a boy between 10 and 17 years old in good health.

The chain employs TRBV6-1 and TRBJ2-2, with D possibly called TRBD1 or TRBD2 (5 bases each). Trimming pared 3 bases from V and 6 bases from J, leaving 14 bases between. The CDR3 contains 15 residues. CDR1 and CDR2 from the germline V gene are MNHNS and SASEGT. CDR3 amino acids: CASSDTGAGPGELFF. Here the CDR3 DNA reads TGTGCCAGCAGTGATACCGGGGCCGGACCCGGGGAGCTGTTTTTT.

This clonotype has just a few counts. This rearrangement joins TRBV7-9 to TRBJ2-5; no definite D call. V was pared by 3 bases and J by 5 bases, with 10 bases between. The CDR3 consists of 13 residues. Germline V CDR1 and CDR2: SEHNR, FQNEAQ (reference sequence). This CDR3 is CASSFFEAETQYF. The CDR3 coding sequence is TGTGCCAGCAGCTTCTTCGAGGCGGAGACCCAGTACTTC. Filled out from reference TRBV7-9 and TRBJ2-5, the complete variable domain reads DTGVSQNPRHKITKRGQNVTFRCDPISEHNRLYWYRQTLGQGPEFLTYFQNEAQLEKSRLLSDRFSAERPKGSFSTLEIQRTEQGDSAMYLCASSFFEAETQYFGPGTRLLVL.

The chain uses TRBV21-1 and TRBJ1-2. TRBV21-1 is a pseudogene locus. This CDR3 is 16 amino acids long. The CDR3: CASSKGPRGYYYGYTF. For the CDR3, the DNA is TGTGCCAGCAGCAAAGGGCCCCGCGGTTACTACTATGGCTACACCTTC.

This clonotype was detected a few times. One junction end does not reproduce the germline sequence, and a read error may be involved. This sequence joins TRBV7-9 and TRBJ2-5; D gene ambiguous. Judging by the DNA end, TRBJ2-1 fits better; the J call may be wrong. The CDR3 contains 15 residues. Germline CDR1 and CDR2: SEHNR and FQNEAQ (reference sequence). CDR3 DNA: TGTGCCAGCAGCTTAGAGGCTATTACCTACAATGGGCAGTTCTTC. Its translation: CASSLEAITYNGQFF.

In this sample, this clonotype turned up a few times. The CDR3 reads CASSELGTANEKLFF. The CDR3, as DNA: TGTGCCAGCAGTGAATTGGGGACAGCAAATGAAAAACTGTTTTTT. This sequence joins TRBV2 and TRBJ1-4, with 7 positions matching TRBD1. The CDR3 contains 15 residues. The germline CDR1 and CDR2 sequences are SNHLY and FYNNEI. Losses at the gene ends were 2 bases for V and 5 bases for J; bases not matched to a gene: 5.

This chain connects TRBV24-1 to TRBJ2-5; 10 bases line up with TRBD1. The CDR3 totals 17 residues. With V trimmed by 3 bases and J by 1 base, 7 bases remained unmatched. Germline V gene lookup returns CDR1 KGHDR and CDR2 SFDVKD. The CDR3 loop is CATSDGRDRGGQETQYF. In DNA, the CDR3 is TGTGCCACCAGTGATGGCCGGGACAGGGGAGGCCAAGAGACCCAGTACTTC.

The J gene is TRBJ2-5, the V gene TRBV9, with a possible D match to TRBD2 (6 bases). This CDR3 has 13 residues. Germline V CDR1 and CDR2: SGDLS, YYNGEE. Deletions cut 6 bases from V and 4 bases from J, with 13 bases between. The CDR3 DNA follows: TGTGCCAGCACCGGGGGAAGGGGAGAGACCCAGTACTTC. It is translated as CASTGGRGETQYF.

The chain combines TRBV5-1 with TRBJ1-1; possibly TRBD1 for D (6 bases). This CDR3 spans 15 amino acids. Trimming stripped 0 bases from V and 0 bases from J, with 9 bases between. CDR1 SGHRS and CDR2 YFSETQ come from the germline V gene. The CDR3 protein is CASSLVDRMNTEAFF. The CDR3 DNA is TGCGCCAGCAGCTTGGTAGACAGGATGAACACTGAAGCTTTCTTT. Complete variable domain (other parts from reference TRBV5-1 and TRBJ1-1): KAGVTQTPRYLIKTRGQQVTLSCSPISGHRSVSWYQQTPGQGLQFLFEYFSETQRNKGNFPGRFSGRQFSNSRSEMNVSTLELGDSALYLCASSLVDRMNTEAFFGQGTRLTVV.

This clonotype was detected a few times. The V gene is TRBV12-3 or TRBV12-4, the J gene TRBJ1-4, with D perhaps TRBD1 (5 bases). This CDR3 has 14 residues. Trimming cost V 4 bases and J 6 bases, with 12 bases left between them. The DNA for the CDR3 is TGTGCCAGCAGTTACCGGGACGGACATGAAAAACTGTTTTTT. It codes for CASSYRDGHEKLFF.

The rearrangement links TRBV2 to TRBJ2-5; a weak D match, TRBD1 (5 bases). Germline V gives CDR1 SNHLY, CDR2 FYNNEI. This CDR3 spans 13 amino acids. V lost 2 bases, J lost 5 bases, and 9 bases lay in between. The CDR3 DNA sequence: TGTGCCAGCAGTGAAAGACAGTCGGAGACCCAGTACTTC. It yields the protein CASSERQSETQYF.

The chain couples TRBV2 to TRBJ2-5, with 15 bases aligning to TRBD2. This CDR3 spans 16 amino acids. Germline-derived CDR1 and CDR2 are SNHLY and FYNNEI. Germline trimming cut 6 bases from V and 2 bases from J; bases unmatched to any gene: 4. The DNA of the CDR3 is TGTGCCAGCAGCGGACTAGCGGGGGGGCCGCAAGAGACCCAGTACTTC. Its translation: CASSGLAGGPQETQYF.

The genes are TRBV2 and TRBJ2-5, with 9 bases identical to TRBD2. With V trimmed by 4 bases and J by 6 bases, 3 bases remained unmatched. The CDR3 has 13 amino acids. The germline gives CDR1 SNHLY, CDR2 FYNNEI. The CDR3 sequence is CASSVSSGKTQYF. Here the CDR3 DNA reads TGTGCCAGCAGTGTTTCTAGCGGGAAGACCCAGTACTTC.

This clonotype was seen once. The rearrangement links TRBV12-3 or TRBV12-4 to TRBJ2-1, with D perhaps TRBD1 (6 bases). Trimming stripped 5 bases from V and 8 bases from J, with 10 bases between. This CDR3 comprises 12 residues. CDR3 amino acids: CASSRQVHEQFF. The CDR3 DNA follows: TGTGCCAGCAGTCGACAGGTCCATGAGCAGTTCTTC.

The genes are TRBV7-9 and TRBJ2-7; D gene unclear. V was cut by 2 bases and J by 1 base, with 12 bases left in between. The CDR3 is 15 amino acids. CDR1 is SEHNR and CDR2 is FQNEAQ in the germline V gene (reference sequence). CDR3 sequence reads: CASSLHQALSYEQYF. The CDR3 nucleotides are TGTGCCAGCAGCTTACATCAGGCCTTATCCTACGAGCAGTACTTC.

This clonotype has a handful of counts. The V gene is TRBV5-1, the J gene TRBJ1-5; D is possibly TRBD1 (5 bases). This CDR3 spans 15 amino acids. The V gene's germline CDR1 is SGHRS and CDR2 YFSETQ. V shed 7 bases and J shed 2 bases, with 16 bases lying between them. DNA for the CDR3: TGCGCCAGCCGGCTGGACGGGGCTGGCAATCAGCCCCAGCATTTT. Translated: CASRLDGAGNQPQHF.

The chain has TRBV28 and TRBJ2-5; possibly TRBD1 or TRBD2 for D (6 bases each). Germline CDR1 MDHEN, CDR2 SYDVKM. The CDR3 runs 14 residues. Trimming cost V 3 bases and J 4 bases, with 12 bases left between them. This chain's CDR3 is CASSFRGRPETQYF. CDR3 DNA: TGTGCCAGCAGTTTTAGGGGGAGGCCAGAGACCCAGTACTTC.

Worth noting for this clonotype: One end of the junction varies from germline; a read error may be responsible. The rearrangement links TRBV27 to TRBJ1-4; 7 bases align to TRBD1. In germline, CDR1 is MNHEY, CDR2 SMNVEV (reference sequence). The CDR3 is made up of 16 amino acids. The CDR3 reads CASSLSGTATNEKLFF. For the CDR3, the DNA is TGTGCCAGCAGTCTATCTGGGACAGCAACTAATGAAAAACTGTTTTTT.

This chain joins TRBV5-1 and TRBJ1-1; D uncertain. Germline values: CDR1 SGHRS, CDR2 YFSETQ. The ends were cut back, 1 base at V and 3 bases at J, with 10 bases in the middle. This CDR3 has 14 residues. The CDR3 protein is CASSLRNIDTEAFF. The DNA of the CDR3 is TGCGCCAGCAGCTTGCGGAACATCGACACTGAAGCTTTCTTT.

The chain employs TRBV6-5 and TRBJ2-5; 7 nucleotides agree with TRBD1. J was trimmed by 5 bases and V by 0 bases; bases with no gene match: 3. Germline assignment: CDR1 MNHEY and CDR2 SVGAGI. The CDR3 spans 14 residues. CDR3 protein: CASSYSGGSETQYF. CDR3 bases: TGTGCCAGCAGTTACTCAGGGGGCTCGGAGACCCAGTACTTC.

This clonotype was counted once. The gene calls are TRBV6-6 and TRBJ2-5; D is unclear. V was cut by 0 bases and J by 3 bases, with 8 bases left in between. Germline-derived CDR1 and CDR2 are MNHNY and SVGAGI (reference sequence). The CDR3 is 14 amino acids. CDR3 residues: CASSYSAPKETQYF. The CDR3 nucleotides read TGTGCCAGCAGTTACTCCGCCCCCAAAGAGACCCAGTACTTC.

The rearrangement joins TRBV6-1 to TRBJ2-5, with 15 nucleotides matching TRBD2. The CDR3 contains 16 residues. Per the germline V gene, CDR1 is MNHNS and CDR2 is SASEGT. Unmatched junction bases numbered 11, after V lost 7 bases and J lost 8 bases. The CDR3 reads CASTGTSGGPLRTQYF. CDR3 in DNA: TGTGCCAGCACCGGGACTAGCGGGGGGCCCTTACGCACCCAGTACTTC.

A few counts support this clonotype. J is TRBJ2-5 and V is TRBV6-1; no clear D gene. The last part of the DNA fits TRBJ2-7 better; the J call may be wrong. This CDR3 comprises 12 residues. Germline CDR1 reads MNHNS; CDR2 reads SASEGT. The CDR3 region has the DNA TGTGCCAGCAGTGAACCCCTCTACGAGCAGTACTTC. It is translated as CASSEPLYEQYF.

V gene TRBV20-1 combines with J gene TRBJ2-3; 7 positions agree with TRBD1. CDR1 and CDR2 from the germline V gene are DFQATT and SNEGSKA (reference sequence). This CDR3 is built from 14 residues. After removal of 5 bases from V and 2 bases from J, the junction contained 7 bases not matched to a gene. The chain's CDR3 is CSAPRGGNTDTQYF. The CDR3 DNA reads as TGCAGTGCTCCCCGAGGGGGCAACACAGATACGCAGTATTTT.

The chain uses TRBV25-1 and TRBJ1-2; D possibly corresponds to TRBD1 (5 bases). V was shortened by 9 bases and J by 4 bases, with 9 bases between the two germline ends. The germline V gene has CDR1 MGHDK and CDR2 SYGVNS. The CDR3 has 11 amino acids. The CDR3 nucleotides read TGTGCCAGGGGGGGGGGCTATGGCTACACCTTC. Translated: CARGGGYGYTF.

The chain joins TRBV29-1 to TRBJ2-2; D is unclear. In germline, CDR1 is SQVTM, CDR2 ANQGSEA. The CDR3 has 11 residues. The germline V and J ends were trimmed by 7 bases and 1 base, with 4 bases remaining between them. The CDR3 bases are TGCAGCGGCCGGAACACCGGGGAGCTGTTTTTT. This sequence encodes CSGRNTGELFF.

This clonotype came up a few times. This chain connects TRBV18 to TRBJ2-1, with 11 positions matching TRBD2. The length of the CDR3 is 15 residues. Germline CDR1 is KGHSH and CDR2 is LQKENI. Unmatched junction bases numbered 13, after V lost 8 bases and J lost 10 bases. The CDR3 loop reads CASITNSGGAREQFF. The CDR3 nucleotides are TGTGCCAGCATCACCAATAGCGGGGGGGCCCGGGAGCAGTTCTTC.

This chain connects TRBV20-1 to TRBJ2-7; TRBD2 matches 14 bases. Germline loops: CDR1 DFQATT, CDR2 SNEGSKA (reference sequence). Trimming took 6 bases from V and 0 from J; bases not matched to a gene: 4. The CDR3 consists of 15 residues. The CDR3 DNA sequence: TGCAGTGCAAGACTAGCGGGAGGGAGCTCCTACGAGCAGTACTTC. Protein product: CSARLAGGSSYEQYF.

The chain joins TRBV20-1 to TRBJ1-1, with 9 bases identical to TRBD1. CDR1 and CDR2 (germline): DFQATT, SNEGSKA (reference sequence). The CDR3 loop spans 13 amino acids. Trimming removed 1 base from V and 6 bases from J; junction bases left unmatched: 3. The CDR3 DNA follows: TGCAGTGCTAGAGGACAGGGGGTTGCTGAAGCTTTCTTT. It specifies CSARGQGVAEAFF.

This clonotype was picked up a small number of times. This chain uses TRBV6-6 with TRBJ2-5, with D tentatively TRBD1 (6 bases). V was pared by 7 bases and J by 11 bases, with 20 bases between. Germline CDR1 reads MNHNY; CDR2 reads SVGAGI (reference sequence). There are 13 residues in the CDR3. CDR3 sequence reads: CASMATGTKVQYF. In nucleotides, the CDR3 is TGTGCCAGCATGGCCACCGGGACAAAAGTGCAGTACTTC.